This TCR beta chain stems from a study of T cells in Graves' hyperthyroidism and ophthalmopathy. V was trimmed by 6 bases and J by 7 bases, leaving 18 bases between them. The CDR3 totals 14 residues. There were TCR beta CDR3 regions amplified from RNA transcripts. With the HTBI primer set, the TCR CDR3 went through a first round of RT-PCR. Each CDR3 protein is one row after TCRdb ran MiXCR on the multiplex PCR reads. The sample yields hundreds of thousands of distinct CDR3 sequences, approximately 14% seen once. Each ophthalmopathy patient scored at least 3 on the Clinical Activity Score and at least 4 on NOSPECS grade, with duration under 3 months. A roughly 9.7 ml volume of fresh peripheral blood provided the PBMCs. This clonotype has at least ten counts. The antigen is not known. The study, taken as a whole, reports: Ophthalmopathy was predicted by the model a median of about six months ahead of onset.

The V gene is TRBV12-3 or TRBV12-4, the J gene TRBJ1-2; D not resolved. Source material: blood. This sequence originates from a man aged 18 to 29 with Graves' ophthalmopathy. The CDR3, as DNA: TGTGCCAGCAGCTCTCGACGGACTTCGGGTGGCTACACCTTC. The encoded protein is CASSSRRTSGGYTF.